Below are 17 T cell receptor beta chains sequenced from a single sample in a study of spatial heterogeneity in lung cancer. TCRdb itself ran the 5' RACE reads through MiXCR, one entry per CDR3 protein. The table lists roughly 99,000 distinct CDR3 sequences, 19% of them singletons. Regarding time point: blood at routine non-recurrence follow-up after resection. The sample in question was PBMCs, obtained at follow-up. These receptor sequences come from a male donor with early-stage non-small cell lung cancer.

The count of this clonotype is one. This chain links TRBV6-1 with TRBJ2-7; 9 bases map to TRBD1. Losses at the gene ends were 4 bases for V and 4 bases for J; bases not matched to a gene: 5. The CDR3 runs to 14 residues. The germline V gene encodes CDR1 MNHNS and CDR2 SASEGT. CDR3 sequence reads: CASSARGTGYEQYV. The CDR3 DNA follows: TGTGCCAGCAGTGCCCGGGGGACAGGGTACGAGCAGTACGTC.

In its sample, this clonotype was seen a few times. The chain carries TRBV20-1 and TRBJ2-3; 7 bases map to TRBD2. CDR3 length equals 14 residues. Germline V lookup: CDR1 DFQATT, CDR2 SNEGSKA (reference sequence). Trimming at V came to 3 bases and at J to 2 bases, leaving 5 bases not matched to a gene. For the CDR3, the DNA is TGCAGTGCTAGTACAGCGGGATCCACAGATACGCAGTATTTT. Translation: CSASTAGSTDTQYF.

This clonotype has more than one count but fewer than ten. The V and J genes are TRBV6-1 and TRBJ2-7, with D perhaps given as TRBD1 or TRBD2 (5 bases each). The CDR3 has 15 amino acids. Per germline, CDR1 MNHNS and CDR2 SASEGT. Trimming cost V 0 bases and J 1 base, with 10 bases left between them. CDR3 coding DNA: TGTGCCAGCAGTGAAGCCTTCGGGACGTCCTACGAGCAGTACTTC. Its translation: CASSEAFGTSYEQYF.

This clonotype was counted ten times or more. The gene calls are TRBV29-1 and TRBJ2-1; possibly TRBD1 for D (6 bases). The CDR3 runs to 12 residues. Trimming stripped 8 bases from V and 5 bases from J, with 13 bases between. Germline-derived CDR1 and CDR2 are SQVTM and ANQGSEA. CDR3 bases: TGCAGCTCTCGACAGGCCAACAATGAGCAGTTCTTC. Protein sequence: CSSRQANNEQFF.

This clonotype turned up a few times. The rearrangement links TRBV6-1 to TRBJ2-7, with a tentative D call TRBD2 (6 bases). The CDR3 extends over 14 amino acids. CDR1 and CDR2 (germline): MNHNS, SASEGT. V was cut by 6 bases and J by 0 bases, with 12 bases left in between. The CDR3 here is CASRDSGRSYEQYF. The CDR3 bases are TGTGCCAGCAGAGATAGCGGTCGCTCCTACGAGCAGTACTTC.

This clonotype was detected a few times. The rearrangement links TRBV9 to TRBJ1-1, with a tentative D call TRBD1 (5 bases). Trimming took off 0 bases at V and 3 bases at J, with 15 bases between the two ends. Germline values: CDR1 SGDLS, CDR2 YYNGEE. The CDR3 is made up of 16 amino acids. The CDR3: CASSVVVGGSYTEAFF. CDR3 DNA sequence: TGTGCCAGCAGCGTAGTCGTCGGGGGATCTTACACTGAAGCTTTCTTT.

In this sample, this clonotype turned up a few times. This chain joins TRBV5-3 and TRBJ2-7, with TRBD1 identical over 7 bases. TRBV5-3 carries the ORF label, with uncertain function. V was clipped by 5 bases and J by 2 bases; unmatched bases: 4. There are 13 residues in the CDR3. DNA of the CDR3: TGTGCCAGAAGAGGGACAGCCACCTACGAGCAGTACGTC. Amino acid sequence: CARRGTATYEQYV.

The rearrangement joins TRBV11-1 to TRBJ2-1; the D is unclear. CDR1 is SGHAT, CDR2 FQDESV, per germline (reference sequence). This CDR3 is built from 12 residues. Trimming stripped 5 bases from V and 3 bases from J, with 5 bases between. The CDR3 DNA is TGTGCCAGCAGCCCCTACTACAATGAGCAGTTCTTC. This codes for CASSPYYNEQFF.

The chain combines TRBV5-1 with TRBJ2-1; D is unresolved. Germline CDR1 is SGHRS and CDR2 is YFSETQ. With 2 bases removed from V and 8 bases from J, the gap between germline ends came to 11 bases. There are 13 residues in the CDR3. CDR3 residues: CASSLLSPDEQFF. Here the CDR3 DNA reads TGCGCCAGCAGCTTACTATCCCCGGATGAGCAGTTCTTC.

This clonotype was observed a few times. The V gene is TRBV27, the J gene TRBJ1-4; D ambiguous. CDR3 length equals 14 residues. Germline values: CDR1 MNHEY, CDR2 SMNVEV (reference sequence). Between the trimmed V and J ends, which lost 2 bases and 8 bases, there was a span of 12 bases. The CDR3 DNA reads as TGTGCCAGCAGTTTACGAGGACCGGGGGAAAAACTGTTTTTT. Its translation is CASSLRGPGEKLFF. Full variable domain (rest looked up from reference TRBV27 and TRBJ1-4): EAQVTQNPRYLITVTGKKLTVTCSQNMNHEYMSWYRQDPGLGLRQIYYSMNVEVTDKGDVPEGYKVSRKEKRNFPLILESPSPNQTSLYFCASSLRGPGEKLFFGSGTQLSVL.

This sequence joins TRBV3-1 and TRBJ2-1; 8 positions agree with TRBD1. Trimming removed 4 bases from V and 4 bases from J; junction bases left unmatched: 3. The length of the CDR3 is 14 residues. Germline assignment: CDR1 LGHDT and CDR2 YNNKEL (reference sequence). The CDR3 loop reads CASSRDRTYNEQFF. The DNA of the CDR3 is TGTGCCAGCAGCCGGGACAGGACTTACAATGAGCAGTTCTTC.

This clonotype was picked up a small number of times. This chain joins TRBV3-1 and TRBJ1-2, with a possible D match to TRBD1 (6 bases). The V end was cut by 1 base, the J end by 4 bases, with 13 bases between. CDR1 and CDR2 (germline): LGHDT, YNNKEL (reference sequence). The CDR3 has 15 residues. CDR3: CASSQVPGGPYGYTF. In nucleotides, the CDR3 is TGTGCCAGCAGCCAAGTTCCGGGGGGGCCCTATGGCTACACCTTC.

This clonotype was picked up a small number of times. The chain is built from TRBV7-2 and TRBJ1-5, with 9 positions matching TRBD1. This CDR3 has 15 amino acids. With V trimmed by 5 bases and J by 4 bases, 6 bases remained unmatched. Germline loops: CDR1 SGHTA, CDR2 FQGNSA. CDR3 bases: TGTGCCAGCAGCCGGGGGACAGGGCTTAATCAGCCCCAGCATTTT. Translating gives CASSRGTGLNQPQHF.

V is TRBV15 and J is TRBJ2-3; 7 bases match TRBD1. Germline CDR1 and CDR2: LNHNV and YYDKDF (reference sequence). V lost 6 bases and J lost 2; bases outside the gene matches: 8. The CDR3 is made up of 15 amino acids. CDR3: CATRKGTVNTDTQYF. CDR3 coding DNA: TGTGCCACCAGGAAGGGGACAGTTAACACAGATACGCAGTATTTT.

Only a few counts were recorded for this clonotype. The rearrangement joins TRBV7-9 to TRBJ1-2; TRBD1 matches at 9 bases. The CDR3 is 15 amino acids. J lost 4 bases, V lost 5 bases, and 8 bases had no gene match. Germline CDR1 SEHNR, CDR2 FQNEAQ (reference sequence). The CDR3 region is CASSVTGQGSYGYTF. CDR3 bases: TGTGCCAGCAGCGTCACGGGACAGGGCAGCTATGGCTACACCTTC. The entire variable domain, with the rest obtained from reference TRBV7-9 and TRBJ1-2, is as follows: DTGVSQNPRHKITKRGQNVTFRCDPISEHNRLYWYRQTLGQGPEFLTYFQNEAQLEKSRLLSDRFSAERPKGSFSTLEIQRTEQGDSAMYLCASSVTGQGSYGYTFGSGTRLTVV.

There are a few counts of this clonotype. CDR3 coding DNA: TGTGCCACCAGCGATGTCACAGGGGGTCTCACCGGGGAGCTGTTTTTT. As protein: CATSDVTGGLTGELFF. The V call is TRBV24-1, the J call TRBJ2-2; 8 nucleotides line up with TRBD1. The CDR3 is made up of 16 amino acids. The junction had 10 bases not matched to a gene; V was cut back by 7 bases and J by 4 bases. The germline V gene has CDR1 KGHDR and CDR2 SFDVKD.

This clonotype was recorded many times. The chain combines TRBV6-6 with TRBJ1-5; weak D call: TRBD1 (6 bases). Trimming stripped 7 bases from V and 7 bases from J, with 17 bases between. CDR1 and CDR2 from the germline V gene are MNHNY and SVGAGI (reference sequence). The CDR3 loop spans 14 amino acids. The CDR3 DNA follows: TGTGCCAGCACTTCAGGGGATGCTCGACAGCCCCAGCATTTT. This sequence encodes CASTSGDARQPQHF.